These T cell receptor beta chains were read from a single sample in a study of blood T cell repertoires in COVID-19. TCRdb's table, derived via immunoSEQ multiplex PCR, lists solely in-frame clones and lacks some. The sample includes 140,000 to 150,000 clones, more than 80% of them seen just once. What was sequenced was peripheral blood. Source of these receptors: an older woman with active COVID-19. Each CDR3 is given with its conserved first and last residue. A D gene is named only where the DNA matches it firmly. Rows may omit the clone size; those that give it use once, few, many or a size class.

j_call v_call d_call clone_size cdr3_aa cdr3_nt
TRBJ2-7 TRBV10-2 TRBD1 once CASSESYMGQSSYEQYF TGCGCCAGCAGTGAAAGTTATATGGGACAGAGCTCCTACGAGCAGTACTTC
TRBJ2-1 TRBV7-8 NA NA CASTRMASYNEQFF TGTGCCAGCACCCGCATGGCTTCATACAATGAGCAGTTCTTC
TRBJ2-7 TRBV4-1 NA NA CASSQGDEQYF TGCGCCAGCAGCCAAGGCGACGAGCAGTACTTC
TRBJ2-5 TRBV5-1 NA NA CASSLSPHNSIGETQYF TGCGCCAGCAGCTTGTCCCCTCACAACAGTATCGGAGAGACCCAGTACTTC
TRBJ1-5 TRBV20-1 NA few CSASGSDQPQHF TGCAGTGCTAGTGGCAGCGATCAGCCCCAGCATTTT
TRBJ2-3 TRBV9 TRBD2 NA CASSQGGLAGAGDTQYF TGTGCCAGCAGCCAAGGGGGACTAGCGGGAGCGGGAGATACGCAGTATTTT
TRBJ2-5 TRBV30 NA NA CAWSVRGTRSQETQYF TGTGCCTGGAGTGTACGCGGAACAAGGTCTCAGGAGACCCAGTACTTC
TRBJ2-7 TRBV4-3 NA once CASSRGVLSSYEQYF TGCGCCAGCAGCCGGGGCGTCTTGAGCTCCTACGAGCAGTACTTC
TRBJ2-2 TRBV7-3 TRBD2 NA CASSQSGRADTGELFF TGTGCCAGCAGCCAAAGCGGGAGGGCCGACACCGGGGAGCTGTTTTTT
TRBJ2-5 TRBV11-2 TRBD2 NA CASSLDGRLAGGQETQYF TGTGCCAGCAGCTTAGATGGGCGCCTAGCGGGAGGCCAAGAGACCCAGTACTTC
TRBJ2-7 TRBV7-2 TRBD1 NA CASSPTSTGFEQYF TGTGCCAGCAGCCCAACCTCGACAGGGTTCGAGCAGTACTTC
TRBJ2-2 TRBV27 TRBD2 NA CASSPRGGLAGGPGTGELFF TGTGCCAGCAGTCCCCGTGGGGGACTAGCGGGAGGGCCGGGCACCGGGGAGCTGTTTTTT